The next 6 T cell receptor beta chains were all read from a single sample in a study of T cells in Graves' hyperthyroidism and ophthalmopathy. TCR beta CDR3 region amplification was performed from RNA transcripts. Initially, a first-round RT-PCR of the TCR CDR3 employed the HTBI primer set. Each CDR3 protein gets one entry after TCRdb re-called the multiplex PCR reads with MiXCR. The sample holds 150,000 to 200,000 distinct CDR3 sequences, approximately 15% seen once. Sequencing was carried out using blood. The receptors were sampled from a woman in her fifties or sixties with Graves' hyperthyroidism.

As regards this clonotype: This sequence may be a read error, since a much larger clone differs from it by one base. The J gene is TRBJ1-1, the V gene TRBV6-2 or TRBV6-3; possibly TRBD1 for D (5 bases). Germline loops: CDR1 MNHEY, CDR2 SVGEGT. The length of the CDR3 is 15 residues. CDR3 amino acids: CASSPRGGRNTEALF. CDR3 sequence (DNA): TGTGCCAGCAGCCCCCGGGGCGGTAGGAACACTGAAGCTCTCTTT.

At least ten counts were recorded for this clonotype. This chain uses TRBV11-2 with TRBJ2-7; D not certain. This CDR3 region has 11 residues. Germline CDR1 and CDR2: SGHAT and FQNNGV. Trimming removed 4 bases at V and 6 bases at J, with 7 bases between. CDR3 bases: TGTGCCAGCAGCTACGCCGGCGAGCAGTACTTC. This codes for CASSYAGEQYF.

This chain joins TRBV6-1 and TRBJ1-5; 7 nucleotides line up with TRBD1. The CDR3 runs to 16 residues. The J segment lost 5 bases and the V segment lost 6 bases, leaving 13 bases of the junction unmatched. Germline V lookup: CDR1 MNHNS, CDR2 SASEGT. CDR3 in amino acids: CASRPLTGNGYQPQHF. CDR3 DNA: TGTGCCAGCAGGCCGTTGACAGGGAACGGGTATCAGCCCCAGCATTTT.

In this sample, this clonotype turned up many times. The J gene is TRBJ2-1, the V gene TRBV7-3; the D is unclear. V lost 1 base and J 8 bases, leaving 9 bases between the germline ends. Per germline, CDR1 SGHTA and CDR2 FQGTGA. The CDR3 has 13 residues. The CDR3, as DNA: TGTGCCAGCAGCTTAAATTCAGCCCATGAGCAGTTCTTC. It is translated as CASSLNSAHEQFF.

The sample holds many counts of this clonotype. J is TRBJ1-2 and V is TRBV6-2 or TRBV6-3, with D possibly TRBD1 on 5 matching bases. This CDR3 is 13 amino acids long. Germline values: CDR1 MNHEY, CDR2 SVGEGT. V was trimmed by 2 bases and J by 4 bases, leaving 8 bases between them. The CDR3 DNA reads as TGTGCCAGCAGTTACCGGGACCTCTATGGCTACACCTTC. Translated: CASSYRDLYGYTF.

In this sample, this clonotype turned up many times. The chain uses TRBV10-3 and TRBJ1-2; TRBD1 is a possible D gene (6 bases). The CDR3 is 12 residues long. With 6 bases removed from V and 4 bases from J, the gap between germline ends came to 9 bases. CDR1 ENHRY and CDR2 SYGVKD come from the germline V gene. CDR3 amino acids: CAIRDRIYGYTF. CDR3 DNA: TGTGCCATCAGAGACAGGATCTATGGCTACACCTTC.